A single sample is the source of the 30 T cell receptor beta chains below, sequenced in a study of tumor and adjacent non-tumor tissue in lung cancer. A modified ARM-PCR protocol with three rounds of nested PCR amplified TCRbeta. A single record per CDR3 protein comes from TCRdb applying MiXCR to the multiplex PCR reads. Among approximately 110,000 distinct CDR3 sequences listed, around 57% were seen once. This sample's RNA came from whole unsorted tissue. Distant lung tissue was collected more than 3 cm away from the tumor edge. Sequencing was performed on distant non-tumor lung tissue. Source of these receptors: a man in his sixties with non-small cell lung cancer.

Notes on this clonotype: At one end the junction does not follow the germline gene, possibly because of a read error. The rearrangement joins TRBV4-2 to TRBJ2-7; tentative D call: TRBD1 (6 bases). Germline V lookup: CDR1 LGHNA, CDR2 YNFKEQ. The CDR3 length is 15 residues. CDR3 loop: CTSSQVQGRTYEQYF. DNA for the CDR3: TGTACCAGCAGCCAAGTCCAGGGGAGAACCTACGAGCAGTACTTC.

This chain connects TRBV11-2 to TRBJ2-5; possible D gene TRBD2, 5 bases. This CDR3 has 14 amino acids. The germline V and J ends were trimmed by 1 base and 4 bases, with 10 bases remaining between them. Germline V gene sequence: CDR1 SGHAT, CDR2 FQNNGV. The DNA for the CDR3 is TGTGCCAGCAGCTTAGTCCCAGGAGGAGAGACCCAGTACTTC. Protein: CASSLVPGGETQYF.

This clonotype was found many times. The rearrangement links TRBV6-5 to TRBJ2-7; TRBD2 matches at 9 bases. V lost 6 bases to trimming and J lost 0 bases; unmatched junction nucleotides: 3. CDR1 is MNHEY, CDR2 SVGAGI, per germline. This CDR3 is built from 14 residues. CDR3 in amino acids: CASRQTSGSYEQYF. The DNA of the CDR3 is TGTGCCAGCAGACAGACTAGCGGCTCCTACGAGCAGTACTTC.

To note about this clonotype: A clone one base away is much larger, so this may be a read error. CDR3 in DNA: TGTGCCAGCAGTTCCGAGGGCGGAGAGACCCAGTACTTC. It translates to CASSSEGGETQYF. The chain has TRBV6-1 and TRBJ2-5; D possibly corresponds to TRBD2 (5 bases). This CDR3 spans 13 amino acids. V dropped 5 bases and J dropped 4 bases, with 11 bases sitting between them. Germline values: CDR1 MNHNS, CDR2 SASEGT.

This clonotype was recorded many times. The V and J genes are TRBV11-2 and TRBJ2-3; TRBD2 matches 7 bases. The ends lost 0 bases at V and 11 bases at J; junction bases unmatched: 2. The CDR3 covers 12 residues. Germline CDR1 and CDR2: SGHAT and FQNNGV. The CDR3 protein is CASSLEGGGQYF. DNA of the CDR3: TGTGCCAGCAGCTTAGAGGGGGGGGGGCAGTATTTT.

To note about this clonotype: One base away lies a much larger clone, so this may be a sequencing read error. The chain combines TRBV5-4 with TRBJ2-2; perhaps TRBD2 as D (5 bases). This CDR3 contains 13 residues. The germline V gene has CDR1 SGHNT and CDR2 YYREEE (reference sequence). As DNA, the CDR3 is TGTGCCAGCAGCTTCCAGGATACCGGGGAGCTGCTTTTT. Its translation: CASSFQDTGELLF.

This clonotype was observed once. One end of the junction is discordant with germline, which a read error may explain. V usage is TRBV28 and J usage is TRBJ1-2, with 7 nucleotides matching TRBD1. The length of the CDR3 is 15 residues. CDR1 and CDR2 from the germline V gene are MDHEN and SYDVKM. The DNA of the CDR3 is TGTGCCAGTAGTTTCCGACAGGGCCGGGCCTATGGCTACACCTTC. It translates to CASSFRQGRAYGYTF.

Concerning this clonotype: The junction departs from germline at one end; a sequencing error may be responsible. V usage is TRBV5-1 and J usage is TRBJ1-2, with a tentative D call TRBD1 (6 bases). This CDR3 contains 15 residues. CDR1 and CDR2 (germline): SGHRS, YFSETQ. The CDR3 loop reads CASSTRQEANYGYTF. CDR3 in DNA: TGCGCCAGCAGCACCCGACAGGAGGCTAACTATGGTTACACCTTC.

The chain has TRBV28 and TRBJ1-1, with D possibly TRBD1 on 5 matching bases. Trimming pared 4 bases from V and 9 bases from J, leaving 21 bases between. The CDR3 has 15 amino acids. The germline V gene encodes CDR1 MDHEN and CDR2 SYDVKM. The DNA for the CDR3 is TGTGCCAGCAGTTCCCAATGGACATGGTGGACTAAAGCTTTCTTT. Translating gives CASSSQWTWWTKAFF.

About this clonotype itself: Because the CDR3 is missing its conserved closing phenylalanine or tryptophan, this is likely a read error. The CDR3 DNA is TGTGCCAGCAGCTTTCCGGAACAGTGTCTATACGAGCAGTACTTA. Translating gives CASSFPEQCLYEQYL. The rearrangement uses TRBV11-1 and TRBJ2-7; D is unclear. CDR3 length: 15 amino acids. V was trimmed by 3 bases and J by 4 bases, leaving 16 bases between them. The germline V gene encodes CDR1 SGHAT and CDR2 FQDESV (reference sequence).

This clonotype was detected only once. Lacking the conserved final phenylalanine or tryptophan, this CDR3 likely reflects a read error. This chain joins TRBV12-3 or TRBV12-4 and TRBJ2-3; D is perhaps TRBD2 (5 bases). This CDR3 region has 15 residues. The ends were cut back, 6 bases at V and 2 bases at J, with 15 bases in the middle. The CDR3, as DNA: TGTGCCAGCAGAAATACGCTAGCAGTCACAGATACGCAGTATATT. Amino acid sequence: CASRNTLAVTDTQYI.

A word on this clonotype: A much larger clone is a single base away; this may be a read error. The chain has TRBV7-9 and TRBJ2-3, with D unclear. This CDR3 is 14 amino acids long. The germline gives CDR1 SEHNR, CDR2 FQNEAQ (reference sequence). DNA for the CDR3: TGTGCCAGCAGCTTAGGACACAGCACAGATACGAAGTATTTT. This codes for CASSLGHSTDTKYF.

This clonotype was recorded at least ten times. The chain couples TRBV19 to TRBJ2-7, with TRBD2 matching over 10 bases. This CDR3 has 16 residues. Germline trimming cut 2 bases from V and 4 bases from J; bases unmatched to any gene: 8. The germline V gene encodes CDR1 LNHDA and CDR2 SQIVND (reference sequence). DNA for the CDR3: TGTGCCAGTAGTATACTTCCGGCTAGCGGGAGATACGAGCAGTACTTC. It yields the protein CASSILPASGRYEQYF.

Concerning this clonotype itself: At one of its ends the junction is not consistent with the germline gene, which may arise from a read error. The chain joins TRBV6-6 to TRBJ2-3, with a tentative D call TRBD2 (6 bases). There are 17 residues in the CDR3. Germline values: CDR1 MNHNY, CDR2 SVGAGI (reference sequence). CDR3 region: CPCSYGEDNFYTDTQYF. The CDR3 bases are TGTCCCTGCAGTTACGGGGAGGACAATTTCTACACAGATACACAGTATTTT.

The genes are TRBV6-6 and TRBJ2-3, with TRBD1 as a possible D gene (5 bases). V was cut by 6 bases and J by 4 bases, with 14 bases left in between. Germline V gives CDR1 MNHNY, CDR2 SVGAGI (reference sequence). CDR3 length: 14 residues. DNA for the CDR3: TGTGCCAGCAGGGCAAGGGGTGACTCAGATACGCAGTATTTT. Translating gives CASRARGDSDTQYF.

This clonotype occurred many times. This rearrangement joins TRBV6-1 to TRBJ2-2, with D hard to call. Trimming took off 1 base at V and 7 bases at J, with 1 base between the two ends. Germline V lookup: CDR1 MNHNS, CDR2 SASEGT. CDR3 length: 11 residues. The CDR3 bases are TGTGCCAGCAGTGAAGTCGGGGAGCTGTTTTTT. It yields the protein CASSEVGELFF.

As for this clonotype: The junction and the germline gene differ at one end; a read error may be behind it. The gene calls are TRBV6-6 and TRBJ2-2, with 11 bases lining up with TRBD2. Germline lookup yields CDR1 MNHNY and CDR2 SVGAGI (reference sequence). CDR3 length: 17 amino acids. CDR3 region: CASNPGLAGHLSGELFF. CDR3 DNA sequence: TGTGCCAGCAATCCCGGACTAGCGGGCCACCTTTCCGGGGAACTGTTTTTT.

Many counts were recorded for this clonotype. The chain has TRBV6-2 or TRBV6-3 and TRBJ2-3; TRBD2 matches at 8 bases. V was pared by 6 bases and J by 2 bases, with 7 bases of the junction left unmatched. This CDR3 is built from 15 residues. In germline, CDR1 is MNHEY, CDR2 SVGEGT. CDR3 loop: CASRPGLGPTDTQYF. Written as DNA, the CDR3 is TGTGCCAGCAGACCGGGACTAGGTCCCACAGATACGCAGTATTTT.

This clonotype was seen repeatedly, ten times or more. The chain couples TRBV6-1 to TRBJ2-7; unclear D gene. V lost 6 bases and J 2 bases, leaving 11 bases between the germline ends. The CDR3 is 13 residues long. Germline CDR1 reads MNHNS; CDR2 reads SASEGT. CDR3 sequence (DNA): TGTGCCAGCAGCTGGGATGGGACCTACGAGCAGTACTTC. It yields the protein CASSWDGTYEQYF.

Points on this clonotype: Given the absence of the conserved phenylalanine or tryptophan at the CDR3 end, a read error is likely. The gene calls are TRBV12-3 or TRBV12-4 and TRBJ2-7; 8 bases align to TRBD2. The CDR3 length is 15 residues. CDR3 nucleotide sequence: TGTGCCGGCAGTTTGTCCGGGACTAGACCGTCCGAGCAGTACCTC. Protein product: CAGSLSGTRPSEQYL.

This clonotype was found a few times. One base away lies a much larger clone, so this may be a sequencing read error. V and J are TRBV6-6 and TRBJ1-1; D possibly corresponds to TRBD1 (6 bases). CDR3 size: 13 residues. In germline, CDR1 is MNHNY, CDR2 SVGAGI (reference sequence). V lost 7 bases to trimming and J lost 1 base, with 10 bases between them. Here the CDR3 DNA reads TGTGCCAGCAATAGGGGGAGGAACACTGAAGCTTTCTTT. It is translated as CASNRGRNTEAFF.

Turning to this clonotype: A much more abundant neighbour one base away suggests this may be a read error. The chain has TRBV7-8 and TRBJ2-1, with 11 bases fitting TRBD2. Per germline, CDR1 SGHVS and CDR2 FQNEAQ. V trimming: 9 bases; J trimming: 5 bases; junction bases outside the gene matches: 15. CDR3 size: 17 residues. In DNA form, the CDR3 reads TGTGCCAGGAGCCCCGCGGGCCTAGCGGGGGGACACAATGAGCAGTTCTTC. It specifies CARSPAGLAGGHNEQFF.

The table lists this clonotype with a count of one. Being one base from a much bigger clone, this may be a read error. The chain couples TRBV20-1 to TRBJ2-1; weak D call: TRBD1 (6 bases). Germline CDR1 DFQATT, CDR2 SNEGSKA (reference sequence). This CDR3 is 15 amino acids long. The CDR3 DNA follows: TGCACTGCTAGATCAGGGGTAAGCTCCTACAATGAGCAGTTCTTC. Its protein is CTARSGVSSYNEQFF.

CDR3 loop: CASSQTASTSVSYNEQFF. Written as DNA, the CDR3 is TGCGCCAGCAGCCAAACCGCATCCACTTCCGTATCCTACAATGAGCAGTTCTTC. V is TRBV4-1 and J is TRBJ2-1; D is uncertain. The germline gives CDR1 MGHRA, CDR2 YSYEKL. The V gene lost 2 bases and the J gene lost 1 base, with 18 bases spanning the gap. The CDR3 runs to 18 residues.

In the case of this clonotype: One junction end does not reproduce the germline sequence, and a read error may be involved. The V and J genes are TRBV6-6 and TRBJ2-2; D remains unclear. The CDR3 has 15 amino acids. From germline, CDR1 is MNHNY and CDR2 SVGAGI (reference sequence). The CDR3 DNA reads TGTGCTAGCAGCCAAGCGTGGGCCTACACTGGGGAGCTGTTTTTT. It is translated as CASSQAWAYTGELFF.

A remark on this clonotype: It may be a read error: a sequence one base away is much more abundant. V and J are TRBV4-3 and TRBJ2-7; no clear D gene. CDR3 length equals 14 residues. Looked up from germline, CDR1 is LGHNA and CDR2 is YSLEER. The CDR3 loop reads CARSQDHTSYEQYF. The CDR3 nucleotides read TGCGCCAGAAGCCAAGACCATACATCCTACGAGCAGTACTTC.

The chain carries TRBV20-1 and TRBJ2-7, with D perhaps TRBD2 (5 bases). Germline V gene lookup returns CDR1 DFQATT and CDR2 SNEGSKA (reference sequence). Trimming removed 2 bases at V and 3 bases at J, with 14 bases between. The length of the CDR3 is 14 residues. The DNA for the CDR3 is TGCAGTGCTAGACGGGGTCCCTGGGACTACGAGCAGTACTTC. It encodes CSARRGPWDYEQYF.

As regards this clonotype: A read error is possible here, since a much larger clone lies one base away. This chain joins TRBV12-5 and TRBJ2-2; D ambiguous. The germline gives CDR1 LGHNT, CDR2 FRNRAP. The CDR3 covers 10 residues. DNA for the CDR3: TGTGTTAGTGTCACCGGGGAGCTGTTTTTT. Translated: CVSVTGELFF.

In regard to this clonotype: This may arise from a read error, as a much more abundant clone is one base away. The chain carries TRBV14 and TRBJ2-5; 7 nucleotides align to TRBD1. The CDR3 contains 14 residues. Germline V gene lookup returns CDR1 SGHDN and CDR2 FVKESK. The CDR3 region has the DNA TGTGACAGCAGCCAAAACAGGGGCTCGGAGACCCAGTACTTC. This gives the protein CDSSQNRGSETQYF.

As concerns this clonotype: Its ends do not fully match the called genes, so a read error is possible. This chain connects TRBV4-2 to TRBJ1-1; D call uncertain. Germline-derived CDR1 and CDR2 are LGHNA and YNFKEQ. The CDR3 length is 15 residues. CDR3 in DNA: TGTGCCAGCGGCCAAGAGATAGGTATAGACACTGAAGCTTTCTTT. Amino acid sequence: CASGQEIGIDTEAFF.